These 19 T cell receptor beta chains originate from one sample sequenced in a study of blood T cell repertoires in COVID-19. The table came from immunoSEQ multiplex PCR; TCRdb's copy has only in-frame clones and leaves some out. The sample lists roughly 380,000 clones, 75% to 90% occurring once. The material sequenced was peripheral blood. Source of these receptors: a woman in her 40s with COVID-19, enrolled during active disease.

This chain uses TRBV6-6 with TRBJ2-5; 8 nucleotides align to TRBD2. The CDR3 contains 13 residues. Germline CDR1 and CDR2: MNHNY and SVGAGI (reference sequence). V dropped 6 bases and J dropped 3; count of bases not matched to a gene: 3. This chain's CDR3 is CASSHGGEETQYF. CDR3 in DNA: TGTGCCAGCAGCCACGGGGGGGAAGAGACCCAGTACTTC.

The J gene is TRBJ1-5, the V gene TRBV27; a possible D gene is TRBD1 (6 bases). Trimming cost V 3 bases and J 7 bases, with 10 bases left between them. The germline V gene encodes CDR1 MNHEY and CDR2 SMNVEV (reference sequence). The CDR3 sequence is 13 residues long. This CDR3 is CASSFNRDQPQHF. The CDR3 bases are TGTGCCAGCAGTTTTAACAGGGACCAGCCCCAGCATTTT.

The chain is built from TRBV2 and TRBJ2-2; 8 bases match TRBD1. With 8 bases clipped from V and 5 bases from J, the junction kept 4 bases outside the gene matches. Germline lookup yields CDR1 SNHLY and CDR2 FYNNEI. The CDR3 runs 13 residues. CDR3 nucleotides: TGTGCCAGCGGGTGGACAGGGACCGGGGAGCTGTTTTTT. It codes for CASGWTGTGELFF. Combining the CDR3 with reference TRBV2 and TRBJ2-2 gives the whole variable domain EPEVTQTPSHQVTQMGQEVILRCVPISNHLYFYWYRQILGQKVEFLVSFYNNEISEKSEIFDDQFSVERPDGSNFTLKIRSTKLEDSAMYFCASGWTGTGELFFGEGSRLTVL.

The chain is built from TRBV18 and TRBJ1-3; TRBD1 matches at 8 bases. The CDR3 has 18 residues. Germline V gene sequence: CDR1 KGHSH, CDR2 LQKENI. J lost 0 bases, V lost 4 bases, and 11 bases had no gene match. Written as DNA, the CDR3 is TGTGCCAGCTCACGGACCTCGACAGGGGCCAACTCTGGAAACACCATATATTTT. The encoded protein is CASSRTSTGANSGNTIYF.

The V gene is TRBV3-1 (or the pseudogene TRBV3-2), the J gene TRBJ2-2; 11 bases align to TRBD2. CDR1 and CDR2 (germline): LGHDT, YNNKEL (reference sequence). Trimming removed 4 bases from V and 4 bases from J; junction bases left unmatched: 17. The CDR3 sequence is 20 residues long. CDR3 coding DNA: TGTGCCAGCAGCCCGCGACTAGCGGGAAGCCATATGGGGGTCACCGGGGAGCTGTTTTTT. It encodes CASSPRLAGSHMGVTGELFF.

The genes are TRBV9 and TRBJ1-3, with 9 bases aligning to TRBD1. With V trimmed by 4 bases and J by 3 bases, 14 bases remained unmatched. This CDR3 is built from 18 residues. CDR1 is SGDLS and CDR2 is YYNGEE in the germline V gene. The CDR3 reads CASSPSPGTGIGGNTIYF. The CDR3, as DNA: TGTGCCAGCAGCCCAAGTCCCGGGACAGGGATCGGTGGAAACACCATATATTTT.

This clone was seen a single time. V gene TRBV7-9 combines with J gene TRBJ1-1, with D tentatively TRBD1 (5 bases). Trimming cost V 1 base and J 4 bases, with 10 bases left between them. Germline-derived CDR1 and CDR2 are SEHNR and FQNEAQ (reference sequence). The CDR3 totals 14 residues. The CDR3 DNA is TGTGCCAGCAGCTTAGTTCAGGGCAGCACTGAAGCTTTCTTT. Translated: CASSLVQGSTEAFF. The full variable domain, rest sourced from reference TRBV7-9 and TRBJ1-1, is DTGVSQNPRHKITKRGQNVTFRCDPISEHNRLYWYRQTLGQGPEFLTYFQNEAQLEKSRLLSDRFSAERPKGSFSTLEIQRTEQGDSAMYLCASSLVQGSTEAFFGQGTRLTVV.

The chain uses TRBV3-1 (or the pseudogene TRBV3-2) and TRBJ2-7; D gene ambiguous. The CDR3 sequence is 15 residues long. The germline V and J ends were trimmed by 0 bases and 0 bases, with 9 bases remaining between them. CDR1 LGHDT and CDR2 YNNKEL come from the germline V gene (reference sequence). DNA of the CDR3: TGTGCCAGCAGCCAAGAAGCGATCAGCTCCTACGAGCAGTACTTC. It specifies CASSQEAISSYEQYF.

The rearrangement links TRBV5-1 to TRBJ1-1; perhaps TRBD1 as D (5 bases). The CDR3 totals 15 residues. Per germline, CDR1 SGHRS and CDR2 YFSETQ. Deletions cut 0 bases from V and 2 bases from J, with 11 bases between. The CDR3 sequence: CASSLERQLNTEAFF. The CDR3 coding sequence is TGCGCCAGCAGCTTGGAGCGACAGCTCAACACTGAAGCTTTCTTT.

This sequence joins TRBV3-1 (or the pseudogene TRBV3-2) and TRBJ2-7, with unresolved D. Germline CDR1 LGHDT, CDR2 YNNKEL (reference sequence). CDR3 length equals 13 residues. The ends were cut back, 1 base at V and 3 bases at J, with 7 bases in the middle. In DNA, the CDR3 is TGTGCCAGCAGCCAAGTAGTCGGCTACGAGCAGTACTTC. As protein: CASSQVVGYEQYF.

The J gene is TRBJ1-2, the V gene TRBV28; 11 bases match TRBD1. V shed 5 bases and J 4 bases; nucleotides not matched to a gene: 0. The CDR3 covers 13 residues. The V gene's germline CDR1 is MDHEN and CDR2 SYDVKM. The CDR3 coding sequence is TGTGCCAGCAGTGGGACAGGGGGCTATGGCTACACCTTC. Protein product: CASSGTGGYGYTF.

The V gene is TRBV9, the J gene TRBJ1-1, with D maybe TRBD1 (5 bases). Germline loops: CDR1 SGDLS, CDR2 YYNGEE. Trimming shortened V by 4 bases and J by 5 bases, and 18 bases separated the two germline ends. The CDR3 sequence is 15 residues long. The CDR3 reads CASSSPGRGETEAFF. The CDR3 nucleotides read TGTGCCAGCAGCTCTCCGGGGCGGGGCGAAACTGAAGCTTTCTTT.

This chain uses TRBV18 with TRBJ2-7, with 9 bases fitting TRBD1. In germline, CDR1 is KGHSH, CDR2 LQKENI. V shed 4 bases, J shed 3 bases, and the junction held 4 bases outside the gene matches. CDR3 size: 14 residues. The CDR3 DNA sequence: TGTGCCAGCTCACGGAAGACAGGGGGCTACGAGCAGTACTTC. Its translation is CASSRKTGGYEQYF. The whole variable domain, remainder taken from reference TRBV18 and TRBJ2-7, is NAGVMQNPRHLVRRRGQEARLRCSPMKGHSHVYWYRQLPEEGLKFMVYLQKENIIDESGMPKERFSAEFPKEGPSILRIQQVVRGDSAAYFCASSRKTGGYEQYFGPGTRLTVT.

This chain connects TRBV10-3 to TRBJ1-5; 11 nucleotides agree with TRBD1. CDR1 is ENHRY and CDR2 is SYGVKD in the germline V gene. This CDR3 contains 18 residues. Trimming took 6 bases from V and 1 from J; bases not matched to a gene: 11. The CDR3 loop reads CAISPGQGVSGSNQPQHF. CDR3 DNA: TGTGCCATCAGCCCGGGACAGGGGGTTAGTGGGAGCAATCAGCCCCAGCATTTT.

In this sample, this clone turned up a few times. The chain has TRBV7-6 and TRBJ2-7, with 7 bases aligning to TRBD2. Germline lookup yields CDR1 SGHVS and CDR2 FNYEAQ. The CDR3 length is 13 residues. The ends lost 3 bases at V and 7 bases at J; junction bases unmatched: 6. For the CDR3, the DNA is TGTGCCAGCAGCTTGGGCCCCGGGGGGGAGCAGTACTTC. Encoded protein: CASSLGPGGEQYF.

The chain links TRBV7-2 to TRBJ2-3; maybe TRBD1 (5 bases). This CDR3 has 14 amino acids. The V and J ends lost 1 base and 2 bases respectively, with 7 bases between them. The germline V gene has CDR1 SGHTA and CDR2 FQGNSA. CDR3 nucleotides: TGTGCCAGCAGCTTAGGGGGCCACACAGATACGCAGTATTTT. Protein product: CASSLGGHTDTQYF. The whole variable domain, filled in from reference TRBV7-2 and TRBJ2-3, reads GAGVSQSPSNKVTEKGKDVELRCDPISGHTALYWYRQSLGQGLEFLIYFQGNSAPDKSGLPSDRFSAERTGGSVSTLTIQRTQQEDSAVYLCASSLGGHTDTQYFGPGTRLTVL.

CDR3 protein: CASSSRQMEPQHF. The CDR3 DNA reads as TGTGCCAGCAGTTCTCGACAGATGGAGCCCCAGCATTTT. The gene calls are TRBV27 and TRBJ1-5, with D perhaps matching TRBD1 (5 bases). Per the germline V gene, CDR1 is MNHEY and CDR2 is SMNVEV (reference sequence). The CDR3 runs to 13 residues. The V end was cut by 4 bases, the J end by 8 bases, with 12 bases between.

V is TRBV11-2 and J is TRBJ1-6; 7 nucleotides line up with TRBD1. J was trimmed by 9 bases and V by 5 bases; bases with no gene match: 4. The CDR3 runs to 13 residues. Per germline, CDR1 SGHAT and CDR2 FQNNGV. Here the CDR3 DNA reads TGTGCCAGCAGCACCCGACAGGGTTCACCCCTCCACTTT. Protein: CASSTRQGSPLHF.

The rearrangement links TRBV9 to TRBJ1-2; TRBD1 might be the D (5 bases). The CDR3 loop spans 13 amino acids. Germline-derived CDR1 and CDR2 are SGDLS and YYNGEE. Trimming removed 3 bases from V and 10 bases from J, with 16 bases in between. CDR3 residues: CASSASAGVDYTF. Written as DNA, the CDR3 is TGTGCCAGCAGCGCTTCCGCGGGGGTGGACTACACCTTC.